These 10 T cell receptor beta chains share one sample of origin, sequenced in a study of Graves' ophthalmopathy and Graves' hyperthyroidism. RNA transcripts were the template, and TCR beta CDR3 regions were amplified from them. Investigators did first-round RT-PCR with HTBI primers, then second-round multiplex PCR. TCRdb redid the calling of the multiplex PCR reads with MiXCR, one entry per CDR3 protein. The data hold around 1,200,000 distinct CDR3 sequences, with around a third observed a single time. The material sequenced was peripheral blood or thyroid tissue (not recorded which). These receptor sequences come from an adult man with Graves' hyperthyroidism.

In its sample, this clonotype was seen a few times. This rearrangement joins TRBV11-3 to TRBJ1-2; weak D call: TRBD1 (6 bases). Trimming took 1 base from V and 3 from J, leaving 12 bases between them. This CDR3 spans 15 amino acids. Germline CDR1 is SGHNT and CDR2 is YENEEA. The DNA for the CDR3 is TGTGCCAGCAGCTTAGTATTGGCAGGGGACTATGGCTACACCTTC. It is translated as CASSLVLAGDYGYTF.

This chain joins TRBV28 and TRBJ2-5, with TRBD2 as a possible D gene (5 bases). Germline values: CDR1 MDHEN, CDR2 SYDVKM. The CDR3 length is 14 residues. With 6 bases removed from V and 8 bases from J, the gap between germline ends came to 19 bases. The CDR3 DNA reads TGTGCCAGCAGACAACTGGACTTTTTTGGTACCCAGTACTTC. Encoded protein: CASRQLDFFGTQYF. Looking up the rest from reference TRBV28 and TRBJ2-5 gives the full variable domain: DVKVTQSSRYLVKRTGEKVFLECVQDMDHENMFWYRQDPGLGLRLIYFSYDVKMKEKGDIPEGYSVSREKKERFSLILESASTNQTSMYLCASRQLDFFGTQYFGPGTRLLVL.

In this sample, this clonotype turned up many times. The chain combines TRBV7-2 with TRBJ1-6; D not certain. The CDR3 extends over 14 amino acids. Trimming left V 2 bases short and J 16 bases short, with 18 bases between. Germline assignment: CDR1 SGHTA and CDR2 FQGNSA. The CDR3 sequence: CASSLKGPAQKLHF. The CDR3 DNA reads as TGTGCCAGCAGCTTAAAAGGGCCTGCGCAAAAACTCCACTTT.

This clonotype was counted ten times or more. The chain combines TRBV11-2 with TRBJ2-7; TRBD1 agrees at 7 bases. CDR1 is SGHAT, CDR2 FQNNGV, per germline. Germline trimming cut 2 bases from V and 7 bases from J; bases unmatched to any gene: 8. The CDR3 sequence is 14 residues long. CDR3 residues: CASSLWQGVGEQYF. The CDR3 DNA reads as TGTGCCAGCAGCTTATGGCAGGGGGTAGGTGAGCAGTACTTC.

J is TRBJ2-7 and V is TRBV6-2 or TRBV6-3; tentatively, D is TRBD1 (5 bases). The germline gives CDR1 MNHEY, CDR2 SVGEGT. The length of the CDR3 is 14 residues. Trimming cost V 7 bases and J 1 base, with 14 bases left between them. The CDR3 here is CASNRQIRSYEQYF. The CDR3, as DNA: TGTGCCAGCAATCGACAGATAAGATCCTACGAGCAGTACTTC.

There are a few counts of this clonotype. The gene calls are TRBV15 and TRBJ1-5; weak D call: TRBD1 (6 bases). Looked up from germline, CDR1 is LNHNV and CDR2 is YYDKDF (reference sequence). The V and J ends lost 2 bases and 1 base respectively, with 6 bases between them. There are 14 residues in the CDR3. CDR3 nucleotides: TGTGCCACCAGCAGACAGGGGAGCAATCAGCCCCAGCATTTT. Its translation is CATSRQGSNQPQHF.

This clonotype was observed a handful of times. The chain uses TRBV6-1 and TRBJ1-1, with TRBD1 identical over 7 bases. Unmatched junction bases numbered 4, after V lost 5 bases and J lost 1 base. The CDR3 totals 14 residues. The germline CDR1 and CDR2 sequences are MNHNS and SASEGT. Here the CDR3 reads CASSTGDRNTEAFF. CDR3 nucleotides: TGTGCCAGCAGTACGGGGGACAGGAACACTGAAGCTTTCTTT.

This chain connects TRBV14 to TRBJ2-6; TRBD1 aligns across 8 bases. Trimming at V came to 0 bases and at J to 2 bases, leaving 6 bases not matched to a gene. The germline V gene encodes CDR1 SGHDN and CDR2 FVKESK. The CDR3 consists of 18 residues. CDR3 loop: CASSQDRDRCTGANVLTF. The CDR3 DNA reads as TGTGCCAGCAGCCAAGATCGGGACAGGTGTACTGGGGCCAACGTCCTGACTTTC.

On this clonotype itself: Mismatch with germline at one junction end may stem from a read error. This sequence joins TRBV15 and TRBJ1-6; 8 bases align to TRBD1. The CDR3 covers 14 residues. CDR1 and CDR2 from the germline V gene are LNHNV and YYDKDF (reference sequence). CDR3 region: CVTTKDRVGSPLHF. The DNA of the CDR3 is TGTGTCACCACCAAGGACAGGGTTGGCTCACCCCTCCACTTT.

The V gene is TRBV29-1, the J gene TRBJ2-7; 8 positions agree with TRBD1. CDR1 SQVTM and CDR2 ANQGSEA come from the germline V gene. The CDR3 has 15 residues. V shed 4 bases, J shed 2 bases, and the junction held 10 bases outside the gene matches. Here the CDR3 DNA reads TGCAGCGTTGGTGGATTCGGGACAGGCACCTACGAGCAGTACTTC. It specifies CSVGGFGTGTYEQYF.